The next 21 T cell receptor beta chains were all read from a single sample in a study of vaccination and CD4 T cells after COVID-19. An Oncomine TCR Beta short-read assay was used to sequence the DNA from cultured CD4+ T cells. MiXCR, applied by TCRdb to the PCR reads, yields one record per CDR3 protein. This table holds around 2,000 distinct CDR3 sequences, roughly two thirds found once. Stated treatment: roughly 10-day PBMC culture with coronavirus spike peptide pools or control peptides (ViraFEST assay). Antigens for these TCRs are unknown. The material sequenced was CD4+ T cells from blood, cultured in vitro, taken after SARS-CoV-2 vaccination. These receptor sequences come from a human donor who had recovered from COVID-19.

The CDR3 nucleotides read TGTGCCAGCACCCCGCCCCTATTGGGCACAGATACGCAGTATTTT. Translated, it gives CASTPPLLGTDTQYF. The chain recombines TRBV7-2 with TRBJ2-3; unclear D gene. CDR1 and CDR2 from the germline V gene are SGHTA and FQGNSA. The CDR3 extends over 15 amino acids. Between the trimmed V and J ends, which lost 7 bases and 1 base, there was a span of 15 bases.

The gene calls are TRBV20-1 and TRBJ1-1; TRBD1 agrees at 7 bases. Germline V gene lookup returns CDR1 DFQATT and CDR2 SNEGSKA (reference sequence). The junction had 9 bases not matched to a gene; V was cut back by 0 bases and J by 5 bases. The CDR3 is made up of 15 amino acids. CDR3 in DNA: TGCAGTGCTAGAGATGGAACAGGGGTACGGACTGAAGCTTTCTTT. As protein: CSARDGTGVRTEAFF.

The V call is TRBV20-1, the J call TRBJ2-3; 10 positions agree with TRBD2. The germline V gene encodes CDR1 DFQATT and CDR2 SNEGSKA (reference sequence). The junction had 3 bases not matched to a gene; V was cut back by 8 bases and J by 4 bases. The length of the CDR3 is 12 residues. CDR3 region: CSKREGPDTQYF. As DNA, the CDR3 is TGCAGTAAGCGGGAGGGCCCAGATACGCAGTATTTT.

This chain links TRBV19 with TRBJ2-5; D is perhaps TRBD2 (6 bases). The CDR3 sequence is 14 residues long. V lost 7 bases and J lost 5, with 17 bases in between. Germline CDR1 reads LNHDA; CDR2 reads SQIVND (reference sequence). The CDR3 DNA is TGTGCCAGTACCCCAGGAGGGTGGAGGGAGACCCAGTACTTC. It specifies CASTPGGWRETQYF. Full variable domain (rest looked up from reference TRBV19 and TRBJ2-5): DGGITQSPKYLFRKEGQNVTLSCEQNLNHDAMYWYRQDPGQGLRLIYYSQIVNDFQKGDIAEGYSVSREKKESFPLTVTSAQKNPTAFYLCASTPGGWRETQYFGPGTRLLVL.

This rearrangement joins TRBV6-1 to TRBJ2-7; weak D call: TRBD1 (6 bases). The germline CDR1 and CDR2 sequences are MNHNS and SASEGT. Trimming stripped 6 bases from V and 3 bases from J, with 18 bases between. The CDR3 length is 15 residues. The CDR3 sequence is CASSLDRPQNYEQYF. The CDR3 region has the DNA TGTGCCAGCAGCCTCGACAGGCCACAGAACTACGAGCAGTACTTC.

The V gene is TRBV7-2, the J gene TRBJ2-7; 11 positions match TRBD1. J was trimmed by 4 bases and V by 3 bases; bases with no gene match: 5. The CDR3 is made up of 15 amino acids. Germline CDR1 SGHTA, CDR2 FQGNSA. The CDR3 is CASSFAGQGAYEQYF. CDR3 coding DNA: TGTGCCAGCAGCTTCGCTGGACAGGGGGCATACGAGCAGTACTTC.

This chain connects TRBV10-3 to TRBJ2-3; possibly TRBD1 for D (5 bases). This CDR3 has 15 residues. The V and J ends lost 1 base and 2 bases respectively, with 10 bases between them. Germline assignment: CDR1 ENHRY and CDR2 SYGVKD. CDR3 in DNA: TGTGCCATCAGTGAGTGGCAGGGCACCACAGATACGCAGTATTTT. Translation gives CAISEWQGTTDTQYF.

The genes are TRBV7-2 and TRBJ1-2; no clear D. CDR3 length: 14 amino acids. V was clipped by 1 base and J by 4 bases, with 10 bases between them. CDR1 and CDR2 (germline): SGHTA, FQGNSA. Here the CDR3 reads CASSLGQAGYGYTF. The CDR3 DNA reads TGTGCCAGCAGCTTAGGGCAGGCAGGCTATGGCTACACCTTC.

This clonotype was seen a few times. V gene TRBV20-1 combines with J gene TRBJ2-1; D is unclear. Germline V lookup: CDR1 DFQATT, CDR2 SNEGSKA (reference sequence). Trimming left V 6 bases short and J 4 bases short, with 16 bases between. The CDR3 contains 14 residues. Here the CDR3 reads CSATSATRYNEQFF. CDR3 coding DNA: TGCAGTGCCACGTCCGCAACGAGGTACAATGAGCAGTTCTTC.

The chain employs TRBV30 and TRBJ1-1, with unresolved D. Germline CDR1 reads GTSNPN; CDR2 reads SVGIG (reference sequence). This CDR3 spans 11 amino acids. V was trimmed by 3 bases and J by 1 base, leaving 3 bases between them. CDR3: CAWRWNTEAFF. The CDR3 nucleotides read TGTGCCTGGAGATGGAACACTGAAGCTTTCTTT. The complete variable domain, with remaining parts taken from reference TRBV30 and TRBJ1-1, reads SQTIHQWPATLVQPVGSPLSLECTVEGTSNPNLYWYRQAAGRGLQLLFYSVGIGQISSEVPQNLSASRPQDRQFILSSKKLLLSDSGFYLCAWRWNTEAFFGQGTRLTVV.

The chain joins TRBV7-3 to TRBJ1-1; 7 bases fit TRBD1. The germline CDR1 and CDR2 sequences are SGHTA and FQGTGA. The CDR3 has 13 amino acids. The J segment lost 2 bases and the V segment lost 9 bases, leaving 6 bases of the junction unmatched. The CDR3 protein is CASARQGNTEAFF. The DNA of the CDR3 is TGTGCCAGTGCACGACAGGGCAACACTGAAGCTTTCTTT.

This clonotype was seen a handful of times. CDR3 DNA: TGTGCCAGCAGTAAGACAGGGAATATTCCCTATGGCTACACCTTC. Its protein product is CASSKTGNIPYGYTF. This sequence joins TRBV6-2 or TRBV6-3 and TRBJ1-2; 7 bases map to TRBD1. This CDR3 contains 15 residues. With 5 bases clipped from V and 4 bases from J, the junction kept 10 bases outside the gene matches. Per the germline V gene, CDR1 is MNHEY and CDR2 is SVGEGT.

This sequence joins TRBV19 and TRBJ1-5, with D perhaps TRBD1 (5 bases). The CDR3 is made up of 15 amino acids. The V and J ends lost 4 bases and 6 bases respectively, with 16 bases between them. The germline V gene has CDR1 LNHDA and CDR2 SQIVND (reference sequence). The CDR3 is CASSRGFPAIQPQHF. In nucleotides, the CDR3 is TGTGCCAGTAGTAGGGGCTTCCCGGCAATTCAGCCCCAGCATTTT.

This clonotype has just a few counts. CDR3 in amino acids: CATSLQGREKLFF. CDR3 nucleotides: TGTGCCACCAGCTTACAGGGGAGGGAAAAACTGTTTTTT. The chain joins TRBV15 to TRBJ1-4, with TRBD1 matching 7 bases. This CDR3 spans 13 amino acids. The J segment lost 8 bases and the V segment lost 5 bases, leaving 5 bases of the junction unmatched. Germline CDR1 LNHNV, CDR2 YYDKDF (reference sequence).

J is TRBJ2-7 and V is TRBV5-5; D is uncertain. The germline V gene encodes CDR1 SGHKS and CDR2 YYEKEE (reference sequence). V shed 4 bases and J shed 3 bases, with 5 bases lying between them. This CDR3 region has 11 residues. The CDR3 nucleotides read TGTGCCAGCAGCGCCTACTACGAGCAGTACTTC. Residues: CASSAYYEQYF.

The chain is built from TRBV7-2 and TRBJ2-7; D unresolved. Trimming took off 1 base at V and 1 base at J, with 14 bases between the two ends. The CDR3 consists of 16 residues. Per the germline V gene, CDR1 is SGHTA and CDR2 is FQGNSA. CDR3 in amino acids: CASSLGLVALSYEQYF. In DNA form, the CDR3 reads TGTGCCAGCAGCTTAGGACTGGTAGCTTTGTCCTACGAGCAGTACTTC.

The chain links TRBV20-1 to TRBJ1-6; tentative D call: TRBD1 (5 bases). This CDR3 region has 13 residues. The germline CDR1 and CDR2 sequences are DFQATT and SNEGSKA (reference sequence). V was pared by 4 bases and J by 7 bases, with 11 bases between. CDR3 region: CSANKPGNSPLHF. The CDR3 nucleotides read TGCAGTGCTAATAAGCCAGGGAATTCACCCCTCCACTTT.

This chain joins TRBV19 and TRBJ2-7; 7 bases agree with TRBD1. Looked up from germline, CDR1 is LNHDA and CDR2 is SQIVND (reference sequence). The CDR3 runs to 14 residues. The V gene end was trimmed by 3 bases and the J gene end by 2 bases; junction bases not matched to a gene: 4. CDR3 nucleotide sequence: TGTGCCAGTAGTATTTCAGGGGGACCCTACGAGCAGTACTTC. This sequence encodes CASSISGGPYEQYF.

This clonotype was detected once. CDR3 amino acids: CSASPGAGTGTEAFF. The CDR3 DNA follows: TGCAGTGCTAGCCCGGGGGCAGGGACGGGCACTGAAGCTTTCTTT. The chain combines TRBV20-1 with TRBJ1-1; D is possibly TRBD1 (6 bases). CDR1 is DFQATT, CDR2 SNEGSKA, per germline (reference sequence). This CDR3 is 15 amino acids long. Trimming shortened V by 3 bases and J by 4 bases, and 18 bases separated the two germline ends.

The chain recombines TRBV5-4 with TRBJ2-5, with D possibly matching TRBD2 (6 bases). With 0 bases removed from V and 4 bases from J, the gap between germline ends came to 13 bases. Germline loops: CDR1 SGHNT, CDR2 YYREEE (reference sequence). The CDR3 spans 15 residues. CDR3 sequence reads: CASSLAWRDRETQYF. The CDR3 DNA reads as TGTGCCAGCAGCTTGGCCTGGAGGGACCGAGAGACCCAGTACTTC.

This chain joins TRBV20-1 and TRBJ2-1; D unclear. V gave up 4 bases and J gave up 8 bases, with 9 bases separating them. Germline CDR1 reads DFQATT; CDR2 reads SNEGSKA (reference sequence). The CDR3 totals 11 residues. The CDR3 DNA follows: TGCAGTGCTAACGACTTCGATGAGCAGTTCTTC. It is translated as CSANDFDEQFF.